This TCR beta chain was found in a study of blood T cells in healthy people across ages (dated by TCRdb to between 2015 and 2017). For the study in its entirety: In model experiments, template switching captured about one uniquely barcoded TCR beta cDNA molecule for every two T cells. The study measured age-related changes in TCR beta repertoire diversity using deep sequencing normalized with unique cDNA molecular identifiers. The donors were split into four age groups: young (average around 17 years), middle-aged (roughly 39), aged (over 55) and long-lived (roughly 88). The study analyzed two additional independent replicas of 1 million unique cDNA reads from the same blood draw for two donors, one aged 18 to 30 and one aged 80 or older. What the authors observed across the whole study: Because donor CMV infection status was unknown, age-related changes in expanded clonotypes were potentially confounded. Since profiling was done on bulk unsorted PBMCs, naive and antigen-experienced compartments could not be conclusively compared. Compared with the aged group, the long-lived group had more naive CD4+ T cells, fewer expanded clones and increased TCR diversity, a pattern suggesting age selection. As age increased, observed TCR beta diversity per million T cells dropped in a roughly linear way, and a significant reduction was already evident by age around 41. Total diversity estimates from one million sequenced T cells were considered lower bounds and underestimates. There was a strong correlation between observed TCR beta diversity and the percentage of naive T cells measured by flow cytometry.

This clonotype was detected only a few times. Its antigen target is currently unknown. There are no base qualities to consult, and no much larger clone falls within one base. Sequences SGHRS (CDR1) and YFSETQ (CDR2) are obtained from the germline V gene. V is trimmed back by 5 bases and J by 8 bases, and the junction contains 4 bases that no gene match accounts for. The CDR3 spans 13 residues, from the cysteine through the phenylalanine. Only the CDR3 DNA is retained, 39 bases long and in frame from the first base. Donors were 39 systemically healthy Caucasian individuals from Russia aged roughly 6 to 90 years. Each donor gave approximately 9.4 milliliters of peripheral blood, drawn into EDTA-treated Vacutainer tubes. PBMCs were isolated by Ficoll-Paque density-gradient centrifugation, with at least 6 million obtained per sample. Total RNA was extracted from PBMCs with Trizol reagent, with at least 5 micrograms obtained per sample. The percentages of naive CD45RAhigh/CD27high T cells were determined by flow cytometry on a PBMC aliquot from every donor.

Library prep was done by 5' RACE. The data were produced on an Illumina HiSeq 2500. A second PCR of roughly 6 to 12 cycles was run with a J-beta primer mix and a sample-barcoded 5' primer. A unique molecular identifier was introduced onto each TCR beta cDNA molecule by a template-switch 5' adaptor carrying 12 random nucleotides. At least 3 million CDR3-containing paired-end reads were obtained from each sample. All of the RNA was converted into first-strand cDNA using the Mint cDNA synthesis kit, with a TRBC-specific oligonucleotide serving as the primer. Following uracil-DNA glycosylase treatment, a first 18-cycle PCR with universal primers M1SS and BC2_uni_R was performed on all cDNA. The study's own analysis went as follows. For normalization, 1 million high-quality reads were randomly selected from each sample, with every read carrying a distinct molecular identifier. Instead of being binned into consensus sequences, reads with shared molecular identifiers were discarded. MiTCR, set to a Q25 quality threshold and the strictest error-elimination algorithm, was used for CDR3 identification, clonotype clustering and error correction. A nonparametric unseen species model with Euler transformation was used to estimate a lower bound on total TCR beta diversity. The public reads were run again by TCRdb, first through fastp at Q25 and then through MiXCR, and only productive beta chains were kept. Each entry is one CDR3 protein sequence, shown with its most common DNA and genes. The V and J calls were not made by the authors but by TCRdb's processing. The sample table shows about 560,000 distinct CDR3 sequences, and about 25% are seen once. The leading ten clones occupy 3.6% of the sample.

These data were also reused for a study on T cells of mothers and their children. According to the second study: The donors were nine systemically healthy Caucasian individuals, made up of three mothers and their six children. cDNA synthesis consumed the entire amount of extracted RNA, loaded at approximately 1.5 ug RNA in each 15 ul reaction. In the second PCR, the M1S primer added sample barcodes and 2-4 random nucleotides. Each mother yielded over 10 million TCR beta CDR3 reads and each child roughly 3 million reads. Thymic selection shapes the output of TCR recombination in a similar way in related and unrelated pairs, and inherited differences have a minor effect. Normalized repertoire overlap in related mother-child pairs was always slightly higher than in unrelated mother-child pairs, but the difference was never significant. No persistent microchimeric T cell clones were detected, at a sensitivity of approximately 90 clones per million clonotypes. Deep NGS was used in the study to compare the TCR beta repertoires of mothers and children and to look for features that separate related mother-child pairs from unrelated individuals. Mothers averaged roughly 36 +/- 4 years of age and children averaged around 10 +/- 4 years. After adapter ligation with NEBNext reagents, the libraries were sequenced on Illumina HiSeq 2000 with 100+100 nt paired-end reads. To avoid cross-contamination, the mother libraries and the child libraries were prepared a month apart and sequenced in separate runs. For each donor, between about 500,000 and 2,200,000 distinct TCR beta clonotypes were identified. Naive TCR beta clonotypes were estimated from low-frequency clonotypes matched to each donor's FACS-determined naive share, without sorting.

Sequencing was performed on blood. The sequence is built from TRBV5-1 and TRBJ1-2; TRBD1 lines up with 12 middle nucleotides. This TCR was recovered from a boy between 2 and 10 years old in good health. Here is the DNA: TGCGCCAGCAGGTGGGACAGGGGGCACGGCTACACCTTC. Its coded protein is CASRWDRGHGYTF.